This TCR beta chain originates from a study of PD-1 blockade in classical Hodgkin lymphoma. Broader study findings: CD4+ TCR diversity rose significantly by C4D1, and CD8+ TCR diversity did not.

This table comes from immunoSEQ multiplex PCR, and its TCRdb copy is limited to in-frame clones, with some not included. The table has around 50,000 clones, approximately 76% seen once. As to this clone: Its target is not known.

Documented time point: cycle 4 day 1 (C4D1), after less than 7 weeks of nivolumab. The patients all showed relapse after autologous stem cell transplantation, while their brentuximab vedotin exposure varied. This sequence was found in a human donor with classical Hodgkin lymphoma. The sample consisted of peripheral blood mononuclear cells (PBMCs), taken before the fourth cycle of nivolumab.

CDR3 amino acids: CASSPEVGQAYEQYF. The CDR3 nucleotides are TGTGCCAGCTCCCCTGAGGTGGGGCAGGCCTACGAGCAGTACTTC. The chain is built from TRBV18 and TRBJ2-7; a possible D gene is TRBD1 (5 bases). Looked up from germline, CDR1 is KGHSH and CDR2 is LQKENI. V was shortened by 6 bases and J by 2 bases, with 17 bases between the two germline ends. The CDR3 totals 15 residues.